This T cell receptor (beta chain) was recorded in a study of molecular identifiers for immune sequencing clone quantification. Study context: In the replicates, RNA derived from about 20,000 or 100,000 naive CD8 cells was divided into five parts, and four were sequenced.

TCRdb recomputed calls from the PCR reads with MiXCR, one row per CDR3 protein. The sample holds approximately 90,000 distinct CDR3 sequences, around 20% seen once. CD8+CD4-CCR7+CD45RA+ sorting gave the naive CD8 T cells. The CDR3 has 14 residues. V lost 3 bases to trimming and J lost 5 bases, with 10 bases between them. This clonotype was detected ten times or more. The chain has TRBV12-3 or TRBV12-4 and TRBJ2-2, with D uncertain. The sample was naive CD8+ T cells from blood, with Jurkat cell RNA spiked in. The subset was: FACS-sorted CD8+CD4-CCR7+CD45RA+ naive T cells. This clonotype was sampled from a human donor in good health. Some libraries in this study had Jurkat cell RNA spiked in. CDR3 nucleotide sequence: TGTGCCAGCAGTTTCGAAGAAAAGACCGGGGAGCTGTTTTTT. This codes for CASSFEEKTGELFF.